This TCR beta chain comes out of a study of shared clonotypes between healthy human individuals. The naive CD8 fraction comprised CD45RO-negative cells positively selected for CCR7 and excluded terminally differentiated effector memory CD45RA+ cells. Sequencing used immunoSEQ multiplex PCR; TCRdb keeps in-frame clones, though not all of them. This table holds millions of clones, over 85% found once. A note on this clone: Other nucleotide sequences in the sample specify the same CDR3.

The V end lost 4 bases, the J end lost 0 bases, and 11 bases lay between the germline ends. Germline CDR1 MNHEY, CDR2 SMNVEV (reference sequence). The CDR3 totals 15 residues. The clonotype comes from a young man in good health. J is TRBJ2-3 and V is TRBV27; D assignment may be TRBD1 or TRBD2 (7 bases each). The sequencing sample was made of naive CD8+ T cells sorted from blood. The CDR3 sequence is CASSSGGASTDTQYF. The CDR3 DNA is TGTGCCAGCAGTTCAGGGGGGGCTAGCACAGATACGCAGTATTTT.